The subject of this entry is one TCR beta chain. The antigen this receptor binds is unknown. This entry is derived from a study of CXCR3-negative and CXCR3-positive naive CD8 T cells (dated by TCRdb to the late 2010s). Study-level background: Some 150 million TRB reads were obtained in total, roughly 1.5 +/- 0.3 million reads per library. The diversity and physicochemical repertoire analyses included roughly ten donors pooled from two independent experiments. The TRBV-TRBJ cluster analysis covered naive subsets from a handful of donors and memory cells from 3 donors.

What the research found in general, with its limitations: Within the same donor, TRBV-TRBJ usage looked similar between naive CXCR3-negative and CXCR3-positive cells, but memory cells had distinct patterns. Both naive subsets had comparably high repertoire diversity, while memory CD8+ T cells had much lower repertoire diversity. TRB CDR3s from CXCR3-positive naive cells showed higher hydrophobicity (lower Kidera factor 4), lower energy, and higher strength and volume indices than CXCR3-negative naive cells. Because surface CD5, which is linked to self-reactivity in mice, was comparable between the naive subsets, TCR interaction strength was also inferred from the physicochemical properties of TRB CDR3s. Freshly isolated PBMCs were used for most assays because CXCR3 expression partially decreased after cryopreservation.

Each CD8+ T cell subset was flow-sorted in triplicate, and approximately 280,000 cells per subset were placed directly into RLT lysis buffer. To exclude memory contaminants, naive CD8+ T cells were stringently defined as CD45RO-CCR7+CD27+CD95-. Peripheral blood mononuclear cells were isolated from buffy coats using standard density gradient centrifugation. A FACSAria III was used to flow-sort naive CXCR3-negative and CXCR3-positive CD8+ T cells. An RNeasy Mini Kit was used to extract total RNA from the sorted cells. Counted from cysteine to phenylalanine, this CDR3 has 15 amino acids. No DNA accompanies this entry. The data were produced on a NextSeq 550. The Human TCR Profiling Kit (MiLaboratory) was used to prepare UMI-labeled 5' RACE TRB cDNA libraries. cDNA synthesis used the entire amount of extracted RNA, and PCR amplification then used the entire amount of cDNA produced. Libraries were prepared in parallel with an identical number of PCR cycles. The original methods were these. MIGEC and MiXCR extracted about 53,000 +/- 10,000 unique UMI-labeled TRB cDNA molecules per library, requiring at least two reads per UMI. On average, around 40,000 +/- 10,000 functional in-frame TRB CDR3 nucleotide clonotypes lacking stop codons were found per library. After downsampling to 5000 UMI-labeled TRB molecules per sample, diversity metrics such as normalized Shannon-Wiener and Chao1 were calculated in VDJtools. VDJtools was used to calculate clonotype-size-weighted physicochemical properties of the central five CDR3 residues, namely interaction energy, strength, volume and Kidera factor 4. TCRdb reanalyzed the reads, keeping one entry per CDR3 protein sequence and omitting DNA. The V and J calls reflect TCRdb's pipeline rather than the authors' work. This sample's listing comprises approximately 83,000 distinct CDR3 sequences. The ten largest account for 1.6% of the sample.

The source material was naive CXCR3- CD8+ T cells from blood. Sample cell subset or site, as interpreted from the label and publication: CD45RO-CCR7+CD27+CD95- naive CD8+ T cells lacking CXCR3 (TNR3-). The sequence was collected from a human donor in good health. Some clones in this sample may be carry-over from other donors' samples. The sequence joins TRBV12-3 or TRBV12-4 to TRBJ2-1. The CDR3 here reads CASSFGGGAYNEQFF.